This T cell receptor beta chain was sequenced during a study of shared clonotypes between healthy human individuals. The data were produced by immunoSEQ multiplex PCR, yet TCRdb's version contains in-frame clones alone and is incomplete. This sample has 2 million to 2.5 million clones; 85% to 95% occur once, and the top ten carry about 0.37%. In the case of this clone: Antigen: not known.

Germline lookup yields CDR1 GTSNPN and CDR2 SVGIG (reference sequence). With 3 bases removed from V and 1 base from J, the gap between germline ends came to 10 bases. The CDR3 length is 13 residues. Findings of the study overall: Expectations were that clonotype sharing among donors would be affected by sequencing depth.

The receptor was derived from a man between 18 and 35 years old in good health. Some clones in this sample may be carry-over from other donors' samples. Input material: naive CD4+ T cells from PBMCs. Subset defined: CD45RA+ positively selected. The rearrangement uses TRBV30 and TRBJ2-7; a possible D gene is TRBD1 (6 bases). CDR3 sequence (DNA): TGTGCCTGGAGGGGAGACAGGTCCTACGAGCAGTACTTC. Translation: CAWRGDRSYEQYF.